These T cell receptor beta chains were read from a single sample in a study of Graves' ophthalmopathy and Graves' hyperthyroidism. TCRdb used MiXCR to reprocess the multiplex PCR reads, holding one entry per CDR3 protein. The data show hundreds of thousands of distinct CDR3 sequences, with about 46% seen just once and more than 45% held by the top ten. The sequencing sample was made of peripheral blood. The receptors come from an adult man with Graves' ophthalmopathy. CDR3s include the opening cysteine and the closing phenylalanine or tryptophan.

j_gene	v_gene	CDR3aa
TRBJ1-3	TRBV6-5	CASTDSRAIYF
TRBJ1-5	TRBV7-3	CASSLSGRSQHF
TRBJ1-1	TRBV25-1	CASSEYGSEAFF
TRBJ1-2	TRBV10-3	CASSGTTGLDYGYTF
TRBJ2-2	TRBV29-1	CSVPEGQGLTGELFF
TRBJ2-6	TRBV19	CASSMGGNVLTF
TRBJ2-2	TRBV29-1	CSVEGGPSANTGELFF
TRBJ1-6	TRBV6-5	CASRPDRASPLHF
TRBJ1-5	TRBV10-3	CAPGGATLNQPQHF
TRBJ1-6	TRBV6-1	CASSQDRSNSPLHF
TRBJ2-5	TRBV7-3	CASSSSGVQETQYF
TRBJ2-7	TRBV10-3	CAISEPPQGYEQYF
TRBJ2-5	TRBV5-4	CASRASSQETQYF
TRBJ1-1	TRBV12-3/TRBV12-4	CASSLGLFAEAFF
TRBJ1-2	TRBV20-1	CSARDLGNGDYGYTF
TRBJ1-2	TRBV12-3/TRBV12-4	CASSEPGGGGYGYTF
TRBJ2-5	TRBV5-1	CASSPGRGNQETQYF
TRBJ1-1	TRBV10-3	CAITTDQGNTEAFF
TRBJ2-7	TRBV11-3	CASRGVYEQYF
TRBJ1-1	TRBV7-8	CASTPHPGGASEAFF
TRBJ1-5	TRBV3-1	CASSQGGHGQPQHF
TRBJ1-5	TRBV29-1	CSVGDRLGQPQHF